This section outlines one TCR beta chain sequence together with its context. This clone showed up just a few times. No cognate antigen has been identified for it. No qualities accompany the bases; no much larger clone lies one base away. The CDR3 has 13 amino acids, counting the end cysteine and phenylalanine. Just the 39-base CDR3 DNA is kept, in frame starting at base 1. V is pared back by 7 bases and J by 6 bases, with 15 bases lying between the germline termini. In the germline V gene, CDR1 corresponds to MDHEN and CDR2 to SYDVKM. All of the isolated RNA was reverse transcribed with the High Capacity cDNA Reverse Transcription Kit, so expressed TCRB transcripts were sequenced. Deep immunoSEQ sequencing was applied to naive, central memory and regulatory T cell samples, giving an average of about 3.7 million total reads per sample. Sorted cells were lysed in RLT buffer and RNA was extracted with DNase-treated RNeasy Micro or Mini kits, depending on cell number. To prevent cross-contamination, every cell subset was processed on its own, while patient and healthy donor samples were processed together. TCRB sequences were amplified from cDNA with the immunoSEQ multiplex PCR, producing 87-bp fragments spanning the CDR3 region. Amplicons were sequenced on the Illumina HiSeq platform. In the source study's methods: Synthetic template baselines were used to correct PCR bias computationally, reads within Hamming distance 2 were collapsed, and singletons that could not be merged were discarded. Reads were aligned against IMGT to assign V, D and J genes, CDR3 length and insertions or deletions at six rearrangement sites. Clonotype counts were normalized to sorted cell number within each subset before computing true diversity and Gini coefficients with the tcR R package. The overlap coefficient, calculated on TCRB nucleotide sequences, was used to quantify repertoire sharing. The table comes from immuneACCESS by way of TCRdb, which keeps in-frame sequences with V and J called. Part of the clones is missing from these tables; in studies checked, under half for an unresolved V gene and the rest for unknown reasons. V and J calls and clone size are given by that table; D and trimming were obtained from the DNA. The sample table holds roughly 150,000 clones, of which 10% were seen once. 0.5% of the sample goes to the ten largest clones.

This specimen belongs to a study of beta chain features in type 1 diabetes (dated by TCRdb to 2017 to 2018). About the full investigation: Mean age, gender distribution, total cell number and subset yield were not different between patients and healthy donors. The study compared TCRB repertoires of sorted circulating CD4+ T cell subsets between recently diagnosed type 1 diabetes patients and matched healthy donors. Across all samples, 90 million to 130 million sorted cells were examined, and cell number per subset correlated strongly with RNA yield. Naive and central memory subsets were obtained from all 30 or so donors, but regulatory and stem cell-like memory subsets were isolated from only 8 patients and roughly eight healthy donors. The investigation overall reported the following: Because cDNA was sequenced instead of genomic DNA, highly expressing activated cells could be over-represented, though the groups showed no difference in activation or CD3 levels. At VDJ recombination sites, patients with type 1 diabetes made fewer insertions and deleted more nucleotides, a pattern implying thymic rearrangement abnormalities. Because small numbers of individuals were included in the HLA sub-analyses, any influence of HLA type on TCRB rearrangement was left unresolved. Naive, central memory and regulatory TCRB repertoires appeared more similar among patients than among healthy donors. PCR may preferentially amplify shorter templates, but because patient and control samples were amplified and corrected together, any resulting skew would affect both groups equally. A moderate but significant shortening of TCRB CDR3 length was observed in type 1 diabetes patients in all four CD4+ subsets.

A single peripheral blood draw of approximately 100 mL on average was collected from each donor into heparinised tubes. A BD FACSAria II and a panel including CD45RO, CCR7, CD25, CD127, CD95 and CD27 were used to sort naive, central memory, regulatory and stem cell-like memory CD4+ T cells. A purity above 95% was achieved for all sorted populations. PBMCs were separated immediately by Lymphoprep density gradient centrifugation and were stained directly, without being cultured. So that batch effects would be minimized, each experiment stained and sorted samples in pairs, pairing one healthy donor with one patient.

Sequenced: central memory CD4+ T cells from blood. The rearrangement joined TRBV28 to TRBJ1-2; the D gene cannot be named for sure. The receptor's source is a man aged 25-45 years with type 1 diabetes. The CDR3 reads CASTSNRGNGYTF. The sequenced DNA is TGTGCCAGCACCTCAAACCGGGGAAATGGCTACACCTTC.